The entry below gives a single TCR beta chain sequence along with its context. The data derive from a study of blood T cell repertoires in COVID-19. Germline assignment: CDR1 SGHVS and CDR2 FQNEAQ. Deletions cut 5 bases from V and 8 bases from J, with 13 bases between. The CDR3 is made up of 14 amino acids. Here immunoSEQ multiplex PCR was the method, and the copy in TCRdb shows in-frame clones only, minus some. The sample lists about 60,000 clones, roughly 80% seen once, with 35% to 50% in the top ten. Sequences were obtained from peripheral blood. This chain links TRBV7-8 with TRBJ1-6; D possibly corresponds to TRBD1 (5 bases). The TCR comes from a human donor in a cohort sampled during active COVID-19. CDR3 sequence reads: CASSIHQGDSPLHF. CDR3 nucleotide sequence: TGTGCCAGCAGCATCCACCAGGGCGATTCACCCCTCCACTTT.